The entry below describes one TCR beta chain. This CDR3 is 17 amino acids long. Looked up from germline, CDR1 is SGHTA and CDR2 is FQGNSA. V lost 6 bases and J lost 5; bases outside the gene matches: 15. Profiled with immunoSEQ multiplex PCR; TCRdb holds only in-frame clones, not every one. Here the sample spans 200,000 to 250,000 clones, more than 70% being singletons. These data are taken from a study of blood T cell repertoires in COVID-19. This sequence originates from an elderly woman with acute or convalescent COVID-19. Source material: peripheral blood. The V and J genes are TRBV7-2 and TRBJ2-5; TRBD2 matches at 10 bases. CDR3 DNA: TGTGCCAGCAGTAGTGTTAGCGGGGGGACTCGAGGGGAGACCCAGTACTTC. Its translation is CASSSVSGGTRGETQYF.